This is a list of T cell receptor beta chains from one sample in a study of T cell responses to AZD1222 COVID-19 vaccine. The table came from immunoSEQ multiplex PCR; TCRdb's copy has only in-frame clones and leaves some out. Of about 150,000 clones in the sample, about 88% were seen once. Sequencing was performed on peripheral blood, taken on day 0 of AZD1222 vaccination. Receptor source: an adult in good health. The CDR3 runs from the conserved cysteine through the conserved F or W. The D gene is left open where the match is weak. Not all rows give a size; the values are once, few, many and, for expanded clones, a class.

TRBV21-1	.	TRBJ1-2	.	TGTGCCAGCAGCGCAAGGGACAGGGGGCGGGACACCTTC	CASSARDRGRDTF
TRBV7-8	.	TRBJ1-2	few	TGTGCCAGCAGCGTAACCGGGGGGGCCCTAGGAGGCTACACCTTC	CASSVTGGALGGYTF
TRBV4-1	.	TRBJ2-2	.	TGCGCCAGCAGCCGCGGACATATGAACACCGGGGAGCTGTTTTTT	CASSRGHMNTGELFF
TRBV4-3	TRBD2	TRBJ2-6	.	TGCGCCAGCAGCCAAGGACTAGCGGTCTCTGGGGCCAACGTCCTGACTTTC	CASSQGLAVSGANVLTF
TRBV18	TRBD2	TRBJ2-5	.	TGTGCCAGCTCACCATACGCGGGGGGCCCCCAAATACTAGAGACCCAGTACTTC	CASSPYAGGPQILETQYF
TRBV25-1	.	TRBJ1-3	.	TGTGCCAGCATTGGCAGCGGAAACACCATATATTTT	CASIGSGNTIYF
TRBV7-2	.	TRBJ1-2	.	TGTGCCAGCAGCCCCCAGGACGCCGGGGGGCATGGCTACACCTTC	CASSPQDAGGHGYTF
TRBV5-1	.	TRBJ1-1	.	TGCGCCAGCAGGGAACAGCCGAACACTGAAGCTTTCTTT	CASREQPNTEAFF
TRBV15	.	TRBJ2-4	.	TGTGCCACCAGCCTTACCGATCTAGCCAAAAACATTCAGTACTTC	CATSLTDLAKNIQYF
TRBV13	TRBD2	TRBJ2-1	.	TGTGCCAGCAGCTCCCCCGGGCTAGCGGGGGGTTACGACTCCTACAATGAGCAGTTCTTC	CASSSPGLAGGYDSYNEQFF
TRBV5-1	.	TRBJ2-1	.	TGCGCCAGCAGCCTCGGGGTAGCATCCTACAATGAGCAGTTCTTC	CASSLGVASYNEQFF
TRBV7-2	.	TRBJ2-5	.	TGTGCCAGCAGCTTAAATCCCCTGGGCCTCAGGGCAGAGACCCAGTACTTC	CASSLNPLGLRAETQYF
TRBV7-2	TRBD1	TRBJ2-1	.	TGTGCCAGCAGCGGACAGGGCTCCTACAATGAGCAGTTCTTC	CASSGQGSYNEQFF
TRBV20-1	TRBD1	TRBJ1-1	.	TGCAGTGCTAGTGATGAGACAGGGGTAAACACTGAAGCTTTCTTT	CSASDETGVNTEAFF
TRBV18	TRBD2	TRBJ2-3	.	TGTGCCAGCTCACCAGGACTAGCGGGGGTAAACACAGATACGCAGTATTTT	CASSPGLAGVNTDTQYF
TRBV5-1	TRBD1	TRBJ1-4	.	TGCGCCAGCAGCTTGGGGCGACGGACAGGTGATAATGAAAAACTGTTTTTT	CASSLGRRTGDNEKLFF
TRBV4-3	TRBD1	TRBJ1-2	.	TGCGCCAGCGGACAGACAGGGGGCGGTGGCTACACCTTC	CASGQTGGGGYTF
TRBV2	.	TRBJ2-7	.	TGTGCCAGCAGTCCCATCAGGGGGCGGGAGTACGAGCAGTACTTC	CASSPIRGREYEQYF
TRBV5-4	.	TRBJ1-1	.	TGTGCCAGCAGCTTCAGGGGAGGCAACACTGAAGCTTTCTTT	CASSFRGGNTEAFF
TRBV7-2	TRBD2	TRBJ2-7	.	TGTGCCAGCAGCTTAGTTGGGACTAGCGGATACGAGCAGTACTTC	CASSLVGTSGYEQYF
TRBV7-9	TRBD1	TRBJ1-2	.	TGTGCCAGCAGCTTAGCGCCAGGGACAGGGGTCGGCTACACCTTC	CASSLAPGTGVGYTF
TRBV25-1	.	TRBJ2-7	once	TGTGCCAGCGGATCCCCTTACGAGCAGTACTTC	CASGSPYEQYF
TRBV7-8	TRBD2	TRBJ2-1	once	TGTGCCAGCAGCTATTCTAGCGGGGGGTCCTACAATGAGCAGTTCTTC	CASSYSSGGSYNEQFF
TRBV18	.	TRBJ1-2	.	TGTGCCAGCTCACAACAGGGTTACTATGGCTACACCTTC	CASSQQGYYGYTF
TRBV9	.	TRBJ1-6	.	TGTGCCAGCAGCGGGGATTGGGCTGATTCACCCCTCCACTTT	CASSGDWADSPLHF
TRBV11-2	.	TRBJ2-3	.	TGTGCCAGCAGCTTAGTACAGGGAGCGTATACGCAGTATTTT	CASSLVQGAYTQYF
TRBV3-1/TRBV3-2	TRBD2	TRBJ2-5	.	TGTGCCAGCAGCCAGCCTATCGGGGGCAGCGGGGGGCGGGAGACCCAGTACTTC	CASSQPIGGSGGRETQYF
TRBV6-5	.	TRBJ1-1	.	TGTGCCAGCAGTTATATACAGGGAATCCCTGAAGCTTTCTTT	CASSYIQGIPEAFF
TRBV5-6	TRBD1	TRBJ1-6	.	TGTGCCAGCAGCTTCGGACAGGGGTTGACCCTCCACTTT	CASSFGQGLTLHF
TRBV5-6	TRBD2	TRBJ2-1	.	TGTGCCAGCAGCTTGGCGGTGACTGCGGGGGATGAGCAGTTCTTC	CASSLAVTAGDEQFF